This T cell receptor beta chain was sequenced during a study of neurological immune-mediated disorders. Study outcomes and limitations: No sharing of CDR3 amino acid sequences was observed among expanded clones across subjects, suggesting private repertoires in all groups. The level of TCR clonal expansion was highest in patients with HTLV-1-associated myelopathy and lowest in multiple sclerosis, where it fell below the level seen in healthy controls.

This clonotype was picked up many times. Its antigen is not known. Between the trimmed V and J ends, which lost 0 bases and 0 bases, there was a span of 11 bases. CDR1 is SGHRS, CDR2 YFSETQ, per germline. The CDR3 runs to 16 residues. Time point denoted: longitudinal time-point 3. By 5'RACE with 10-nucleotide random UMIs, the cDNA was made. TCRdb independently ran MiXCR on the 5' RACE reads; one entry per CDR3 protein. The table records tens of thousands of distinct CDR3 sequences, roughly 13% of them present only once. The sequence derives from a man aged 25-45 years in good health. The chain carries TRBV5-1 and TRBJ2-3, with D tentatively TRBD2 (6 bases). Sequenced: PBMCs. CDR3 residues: CASSLAGTGSTDTQYF. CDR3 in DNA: TGCGCCAGCAGCTTGGCCGGGACTGGTAGCACAGATACGCAGTATTTT.